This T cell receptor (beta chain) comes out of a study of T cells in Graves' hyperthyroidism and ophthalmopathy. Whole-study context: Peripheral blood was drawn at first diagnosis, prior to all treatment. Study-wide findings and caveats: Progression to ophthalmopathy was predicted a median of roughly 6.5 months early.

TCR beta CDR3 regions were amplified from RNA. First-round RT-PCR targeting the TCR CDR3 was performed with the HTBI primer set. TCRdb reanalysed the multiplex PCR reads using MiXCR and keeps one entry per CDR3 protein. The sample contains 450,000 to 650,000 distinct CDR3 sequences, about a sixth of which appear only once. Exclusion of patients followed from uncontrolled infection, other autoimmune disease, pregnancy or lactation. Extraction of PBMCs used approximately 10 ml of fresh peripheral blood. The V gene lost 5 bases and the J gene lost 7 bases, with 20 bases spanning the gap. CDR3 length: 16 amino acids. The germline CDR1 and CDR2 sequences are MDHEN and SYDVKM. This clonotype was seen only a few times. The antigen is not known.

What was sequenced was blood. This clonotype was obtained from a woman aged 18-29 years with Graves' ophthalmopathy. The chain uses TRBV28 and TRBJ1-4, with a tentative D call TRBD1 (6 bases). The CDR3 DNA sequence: TGTGCCAGCAGTCCGTCTTCCAACAGGGTGGGTGAAAAACTGTTTTTT. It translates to CASSPSSNRVGEKLFF.